Following are 18 T cell receptor beta chains from one sample sequenced in a study of spatial heterogeneity in lung cancer. From the 5' RACE reads, TCRdb called clonotypes with MiXCR, one entry per CDR3 protein. The repertoire holds around 89,000 distinct CDR3 sequences, less than 15% seen once, with roughly 39% in the top ten. This sample's time point: sample taken at primary tumor resection. The input for sequencing was PBMCs, taken at surgery. The receptors stem from a male donor with early-stage non-small cell lung cancer.

This clonotype was detected only a few times. The genes are TRBV28 and TRBJ2-5; TRBD2 matches at 11 bases. CDR1 MDHEN and CDR2 SYDVKM come from the germline V gene. V trimming: 5 bases; J trimming: 5 bases; junction bases outside the gene matches: 7. CDR3 length equals 15 residues. CDR3 bases: TGTGCCAGCAGTATGCTAGCGGGGGGAGGCGAGACCCAGTACTTC. Translating it yields CASSMLAGGGETQYF.

The rearrangement uses TRBV5-5 and TRBJ1-6; 9 positions agree with TRBD1. This CDR3 region has 14 residues. CDR1 and CDR2 from the germline V gene are SGHKS and YYEKEE (reference sequence). The junction had 3 bases not matched to a gene; V was cut back by 4 bases and J by 7 bases. CDR3 residues: CASSMDRGNSPLHF. CDR3 nucleotide sequence: TGTGCCAGCAGCATGGACAGGGGAAATTCACCCCTCCACTTT.

By sample share, this clonotype is medium-sized. The chain has TRBV7-9 and TRBJ2-3; 16 bases agree with TRBD2. The CDR3 has 17 residues. Germline values: CDR1 SEHNR, CDR2 FQNEAQ (reference sequence). Trimming removed 4 bases from V and 5 bases from J; junction bases left unmatched: 6. CDR3 DNA: TGTGCCAGCAGCTCGCAGGGACTAGCGGGAGGGGGAGATACGCAGTATTTT. Amino acids: CASSSQGLAGGGDTQYF.

On this clonotype itself: A much bigger clone sits one base away, suggesting this may be a read error. In DNA form, the CDR3 reads TGTGCCAGCAGCCGATGGGACCGTACCTACGAGCAGTACTTC. Its protein is CASSRWDRTYEQYF. V and J are TRBV7-2 and TRBJ2-7, with D possibly called TRBD1 or TRBD2 (5 bases each). This CDR3 has 14 amino acids. Germline V CDR1 and CDR2: SGHTA, FQGNSA. V lost 5 bases and J 2 bases, leaving 13 bases between the germline ends.

This clonotype was counted at least ten times. The CDR3 reads CASSEQTVNTEAFF. In DNA, the CDR3 is TGCGCCAGCAGCGAGCAGACAGTGAACACTGAAGCTTTCTTT. V usage is TRBV5-1 and J usage is TRBJ1-1; maybe TRBD1 (5 bases). Trimming took off 4 bases at V and 0 bases at J, with 10 bases between the two ends. Per germline, CDR1 SGHRS and CDR2 YFSETQ. CDR3 length equals 14 residues.

This clonotype was counted many times. V is TRBV11-3 and J is TRBJ2-3; D call uncertain. CDR3 length: 13 residues. V was shortened by 0 bases and J by 5 bases, with 6 bases between the two germline ends. The V gene's germline CDR1 is SGHNT and CDR2 YENEEA. The CDR3 sequence: CASSLDIRDTQYF. CDR3 in DNA: TGTGCCAGCAGCTTAGATATCAGAGATACGCAGTATTTT.

The chain couples TRBV29-1 to TRBJ2-5; D may be TRBD1 or TRBD2 (6 bases each). The V end was cut by 5 bases, the J end by 5 bases, with 21 bases between. CDR1 SQVTM and CDR2 ANQGSEA come from the germline V gene. The CDR3 runs 15 residues. CDR3 sequence reads: CSVTPRGAGQETQYF. The CDR3 DNA reads TGCAGCGTTACCCCGAGGGGGGCAGGTCAGGAGACCCAGTACTTC.

Note on this clonotype: A read error is possible here, since a much larger clone lies one base away. The chain is built from TRBV28 and TRBJ1-5; TRBD1 might be the D (5 bases). V was trimmed by 1 base and J by 7 bases, leaving 14 bases between them. CDR1 and CDR2 (germline): MDHEN, SYDVKM. The CDR3 is 15 residues long. CDR3 protein: CASSLYRTHGQPQHF. The CDR3 DNA sequence: TGTGCCAGCAGTTTATACAGGACACATGGGCAGCCCCAGCATTTT.

This clonotype has more than one count but fewer than ten. This chain connects TRBV6-2 or TRBV6-3 to TRBJ2-1, with D unresolved. V dropped 2 bases and J dropped 0 bases, with 8 bases sitting between them. The CDR3 has 15 residues. In germline, CDR1 is MNHEY, CDR2 SVGEGT. In DNA form, the CDR3 reads TGTGCCAGCAGTTACCCCCGGAGCTCCTACAATGAGCAGTTCTTC. Encoded protein: CASSYPRSSYNEQFF.

This clonotype appeared a few times. The V and J genes are TRBV30 and TRBJ1-1; tentatively, D is TRBD1 (5 bases). CDR1 is GTSNPN, CDR2 SVGIG, per germline (reference sequence). The length of the CDR3 is 14 residues. The V end lost 0 bases, the J end lost 5 bases, and 13 bases lay between the germline ends. This chain's CDR3 is CAWSVQGEGTEAFF. CDR3 DNA sequence: TGTGCCTGGAGTGTACAAGGGGAGGGGACTGAAGCTTTCTTT.

The sample holds a few counts of this clonotype. V usage is TRBV10-2 and J usage is TRBJ2-1; D unclear. Deletions cut 5 bases from V and 4 bases from J, with 6 bases between. The CDR3 runs 12 residues. Germline values: CDR1 WSHSY, CDR2 SAAADI. The CDR3 coding sequence is TGCGCCAGCAGTACCCTTTACAATGAGCAGTTCTTC. Encoded protein: CASSTLYNEQFF.

This chain links TRBV4-1 with TRBJ1-5; a possible D gene is TRBD1 (5 bases). V lost 4 bases, J lost 5 bases, and 9 bases lay in between. The germline gives CDR1 MGHRA, CDR2 YSYEKL. This CDR3 spans 13 amino acids. Here the CDR3 reads CASSLFRDQPQHF. CDR3 DNA: TGCGCCAGCAGCCTATTCAGGGATCAGCCCCAGCATTTT.

This clonotype appeared many times. Its ends do not fully match the called genes, so a read error is possible. The CDR3 loop is CASSPQSGRETQYF. The CDR3, as DNA: TGTGCTAGCAGCCCTCAATCAGGCCGGGAGACCCAGTACTTC. The chain employs TRBV7-7 and TRBJ2-5; D unclear. This CDR3 is built from 14 residues. Germline V gives CDR1 SSHAT, CDR2 FNYEAQ (reference sequence).

The chain joins TRBV6-2 or TRBV6-3 to TRBJ2-6, with D unresolved. The V and J ends lost 3 bases and 0 bases respectively, with 6 bases between them. The CDR3 runs to 15 residues. Germline V gene lookup returns CDR1 MNHEY and CDR2 SVGEGT. The CDR3 sequence is CASSYLVSGANVLTF. The CDR3 nucleotides read TGTGCCAGCAGTTATTTAGTCTCTGGGGCCAACGTCCTGACTTTC.

This clonotype was recorded at least ten times. The V call is TRBV13, the J call TRBJ2-3; D remains unclear. CDR3 length: 12 amino acids. The V and J ends lost 1 base and 4 bases respectively, with 3 bases between them. The germline V gene has CDR1 PRHDT and CDR2 FYEKMQ (reference sequence). The DNA for the CDR3 is TGTGCCAGCAGCTTAGCGGCAGATACGCAGTATTTT. It codes for CASSLAADTQYF.

This clonotype was observed a few times. This chain's CDR3 is CASSLYQSGGYNEQFF. DNA of the CDR3: TGTGCCAGCAGCTTATATCAGAGCGGGGGTTATAATGAGCAGTTCTTC. V usage is TRBV7-8 and J usage is TRBJ2-1, with 8 bases lining up with TRBD2. J lost 7 bases, V lost 2 bases, and 10 bases had no gene match. The germline CDR1 and CDR2 sequences are SGHVS and FQNEAQ. The CDR3 runs to 16 residues.

CDR3 DNA: TGTGCCAGCAGCTTAGCGCTTCTAGCGGGAGGTGTGAATGCTGAGCAGTTCTTC. This translates into CASSLALLAGGVNAEQFF. The chain combines TRBV7-6 with TRBJ2-1, with 11 bases aligning to TRBD2. Unmatched junction bases numbered 13, after V lost 0 bases and J lost 9 bases. In germline, CDR1 is SGHVS, CDR2 FNYEAQ. The length of the CDR3 is 18 residues.

The chain combines TRBV6-5 with TRBJ1-1; D unclear. The V end was cut by 2 bases, the J end by 1 base, with 8 bases between. Germline-derived CDR1 and CDR2 are MNHEY and SVGAGI. This CDR3 region has 14 residues. The CDR3 here is CASSYKKANTEAFF. As DNA, the CDR3 is TGTGCCAGCAGTTACAAGAAGGCGAACACTGAAGCTTTCTTT.